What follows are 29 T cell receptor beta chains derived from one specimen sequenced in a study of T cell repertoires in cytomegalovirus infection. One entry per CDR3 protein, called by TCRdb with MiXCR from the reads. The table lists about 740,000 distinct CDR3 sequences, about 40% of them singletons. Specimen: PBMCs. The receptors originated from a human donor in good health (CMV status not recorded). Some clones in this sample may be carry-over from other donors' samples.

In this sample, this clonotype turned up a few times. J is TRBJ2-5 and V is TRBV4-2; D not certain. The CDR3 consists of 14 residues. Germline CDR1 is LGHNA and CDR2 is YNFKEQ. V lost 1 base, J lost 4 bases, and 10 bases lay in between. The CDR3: CASSQVDHAETQYF. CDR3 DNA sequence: TGTGCCAGCAGCCAAGTTGACCATGCAGAGACCCAGTACTTC.

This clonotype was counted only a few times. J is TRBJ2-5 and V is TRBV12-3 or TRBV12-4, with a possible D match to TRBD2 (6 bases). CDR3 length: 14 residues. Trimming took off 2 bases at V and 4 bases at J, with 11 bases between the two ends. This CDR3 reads CASSLRGSGETQYF. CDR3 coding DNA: TGTGCCAGCAGTTTAAGGGGTAGCGGAGAGACCCAGTACTTC.

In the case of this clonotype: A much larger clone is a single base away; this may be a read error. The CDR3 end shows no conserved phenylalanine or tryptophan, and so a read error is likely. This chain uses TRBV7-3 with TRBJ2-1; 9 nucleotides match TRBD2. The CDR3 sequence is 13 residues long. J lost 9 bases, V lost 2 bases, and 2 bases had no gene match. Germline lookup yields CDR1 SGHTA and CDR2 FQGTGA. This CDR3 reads CASSLAGGGEQFL. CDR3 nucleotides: TGTGCCAGCAGCTTAGCGGGGGGGGGTGAGCAGTTCTTA.

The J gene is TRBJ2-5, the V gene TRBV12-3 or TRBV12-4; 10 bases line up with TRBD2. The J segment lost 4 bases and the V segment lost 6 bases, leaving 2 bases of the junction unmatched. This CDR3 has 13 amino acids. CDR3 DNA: TGTGCCAGCAGCTGGACTAGCGGAGAGACCCAGTACTTC. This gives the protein CASSWTSGETQYF.

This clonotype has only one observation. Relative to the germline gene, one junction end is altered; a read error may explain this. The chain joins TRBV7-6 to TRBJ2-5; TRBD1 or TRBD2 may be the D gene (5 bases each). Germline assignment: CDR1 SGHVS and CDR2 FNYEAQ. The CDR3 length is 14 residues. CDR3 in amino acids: CASSLASREETQYF. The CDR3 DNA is TGTGCTAGCAGCTTAGCGAGCAGGGAAGAGACCCAGTACTTC. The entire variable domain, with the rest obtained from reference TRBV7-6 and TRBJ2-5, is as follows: GAGVSQSPRYKVTKRGQDVALRCDPISGHVSLYWYRQALGQGPEFLTYFNYEAQQDKSGLPNDRFSAERPEGSISTLTIQRTEQRDSAMYRCASSLASREETQYFGPGTRLLVL.

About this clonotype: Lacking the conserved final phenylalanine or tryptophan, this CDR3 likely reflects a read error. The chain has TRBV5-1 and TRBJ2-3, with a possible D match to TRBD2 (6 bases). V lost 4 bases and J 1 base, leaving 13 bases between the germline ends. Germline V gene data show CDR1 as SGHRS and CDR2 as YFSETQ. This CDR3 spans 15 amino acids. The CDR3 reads CASSPTGTRTDTQYL. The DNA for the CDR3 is TGCGCCAGCAGCCCGACCGGGACTCGCACAGATACGCAGTATTTG.

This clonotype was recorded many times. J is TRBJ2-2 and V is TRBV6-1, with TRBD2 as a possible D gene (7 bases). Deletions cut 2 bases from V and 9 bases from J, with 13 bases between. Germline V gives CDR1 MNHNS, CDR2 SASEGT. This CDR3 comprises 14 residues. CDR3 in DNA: TGTGCCAGCAGTGAATCTTGGGGGGGCCGGGAGCTGTTTTTT. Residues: CASSESWGGRELFF.

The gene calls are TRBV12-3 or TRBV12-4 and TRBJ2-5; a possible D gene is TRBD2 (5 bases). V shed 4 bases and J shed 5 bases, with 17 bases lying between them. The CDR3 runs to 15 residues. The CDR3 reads CASSSNGLGGETQYF. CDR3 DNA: TGTGCCAGCAGTTCAAATGGACTGGGCGGGGAGACCCAGTACTTC.

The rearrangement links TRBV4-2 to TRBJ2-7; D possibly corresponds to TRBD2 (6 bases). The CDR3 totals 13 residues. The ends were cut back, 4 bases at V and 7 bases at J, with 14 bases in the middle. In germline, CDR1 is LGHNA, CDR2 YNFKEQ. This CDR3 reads CASSPNSEGEQYF. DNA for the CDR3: TGTGCCAGCAGCCCCAACTCGGAGGGTGAGCAGTACTTC.

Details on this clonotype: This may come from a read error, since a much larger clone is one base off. The CDR3 bases are TGTGCCAGCAGCGTTCTCAACAGGGCCGACGGCTATGGCTACACCTTC. Its protein product is CASSVLNRADGYGYTF. The chain joins TRBV7-2 to TRBJ1-2; possible D gene TRBD1, 6 bases. Trimming stripped 5 bases from V and 4 bases from J, with 20 bases between. Germline V CDR1 and CDR2: SGHTA, FQGNSA. There are 16 residues in the CDR3.

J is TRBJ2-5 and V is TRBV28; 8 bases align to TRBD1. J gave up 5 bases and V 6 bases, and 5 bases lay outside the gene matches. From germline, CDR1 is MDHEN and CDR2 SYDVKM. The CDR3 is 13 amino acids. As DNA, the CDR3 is TGTGCCAGCAGGAACGCAGGGGGCGAGACCCAGTACTTC. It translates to CASRNAGGETQYF.

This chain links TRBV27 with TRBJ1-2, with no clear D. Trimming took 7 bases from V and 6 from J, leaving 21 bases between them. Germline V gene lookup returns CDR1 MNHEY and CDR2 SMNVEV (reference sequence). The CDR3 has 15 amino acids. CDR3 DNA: TGTGCCAGCACCATATCGGGAGGGAATACAGATGGCTACACCTTC. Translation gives CASTISGGNTDGYTF.

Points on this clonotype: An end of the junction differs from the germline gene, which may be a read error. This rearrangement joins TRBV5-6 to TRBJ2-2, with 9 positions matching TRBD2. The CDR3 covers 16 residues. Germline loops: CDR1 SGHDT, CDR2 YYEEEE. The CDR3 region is CASSLVVAGAAGVLFF. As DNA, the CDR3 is TGTGCCAGCAGCTTGGTCGTAGCGGGAGCGGCCGGGGTGCTGTTTTTT.

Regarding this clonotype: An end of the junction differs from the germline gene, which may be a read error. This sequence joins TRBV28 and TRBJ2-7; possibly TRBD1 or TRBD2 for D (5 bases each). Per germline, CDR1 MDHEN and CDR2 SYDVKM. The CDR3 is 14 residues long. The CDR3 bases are TGTGACAGCACCTCCTCGGGGCCGCCCTACGAGCAGTACTTC. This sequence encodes CDSTSSGPPYEQYF.

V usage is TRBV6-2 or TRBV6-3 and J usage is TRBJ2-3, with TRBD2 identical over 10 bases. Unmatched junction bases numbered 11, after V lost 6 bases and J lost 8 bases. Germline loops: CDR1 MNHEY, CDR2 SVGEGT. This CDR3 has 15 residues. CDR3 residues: CASRDVAGGAGTQYF. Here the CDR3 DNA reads TGTGCCAGCAGAGATGTAGCGGGAGGAGCAGGTACGCAGTATTTT.

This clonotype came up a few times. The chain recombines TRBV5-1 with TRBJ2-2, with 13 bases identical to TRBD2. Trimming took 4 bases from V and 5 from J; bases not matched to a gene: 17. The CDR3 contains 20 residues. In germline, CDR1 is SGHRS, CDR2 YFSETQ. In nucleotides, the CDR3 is TGCGCCAGCAGCCTCTTGACTAGCGGGAGGCCAAACACGGGGACCGGGGAGCTGTTTTTT. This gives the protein CASSLLTSGRPNTGTGELFF.

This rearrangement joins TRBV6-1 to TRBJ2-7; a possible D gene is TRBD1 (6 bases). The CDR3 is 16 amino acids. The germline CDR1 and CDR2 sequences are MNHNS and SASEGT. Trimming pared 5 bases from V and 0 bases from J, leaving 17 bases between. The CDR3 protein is CASSLGSGHSSYEQYF. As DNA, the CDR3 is TGTGCCAGCAGTCTGGGGTCGGGACACAGCTCCTACGAGCAGTACTTC.

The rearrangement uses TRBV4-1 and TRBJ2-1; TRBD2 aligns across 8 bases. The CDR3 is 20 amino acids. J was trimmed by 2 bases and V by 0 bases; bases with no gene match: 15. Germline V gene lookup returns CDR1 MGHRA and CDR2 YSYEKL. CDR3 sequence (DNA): TGCGCCAGCAGCCAAGATCGGGGAGGAACGGGGGGGCTTGCCTACAATGAGCAGTTCTTC. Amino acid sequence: CASSQDRGGTGGLAYNEQFF.

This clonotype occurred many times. The CDR3 loop is CASSWGTGGAKPLHF. DNA for the CDR3: TGTGCCAGCAGCTGGGGTACAGGGGGCGCGAAACCCCTCCACTTT. The V call is TRBV7-8, the J call TRBJ1-6; 9 bases are a match to TRBD1. The V segment lost 4 bases and the J segment 12 bases; nucleotides outside the gene matches: 10. Germline V gene sequence: CDR1 SGHVS, CDR2 FQNEAQ. The CDR3 spans 15 residues. Full variable domain (outside the CDR3, taken from reference TRBV7-8 and TRBJ1-6): GAGVSQSPRYKVAKRGQDVALRCDPISGHVSLFWYQQALGQGPEFLTYFQNEAQLDKSGLPSDRFFAERPEGSVSTLKIQRTQQEDSAVYLCASSWGTGGAKPLHFGNGTRLTVT.

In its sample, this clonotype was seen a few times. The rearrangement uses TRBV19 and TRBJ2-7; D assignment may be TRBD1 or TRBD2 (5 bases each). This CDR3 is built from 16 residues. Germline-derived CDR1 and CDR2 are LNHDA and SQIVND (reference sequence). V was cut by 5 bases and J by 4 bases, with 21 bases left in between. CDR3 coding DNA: TGTGCCAGTAGTTCTTTCTCTCCCCGAGGGGCATACGAGCAGTACTTC. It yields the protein CASSSFSPRGAYEQYF.

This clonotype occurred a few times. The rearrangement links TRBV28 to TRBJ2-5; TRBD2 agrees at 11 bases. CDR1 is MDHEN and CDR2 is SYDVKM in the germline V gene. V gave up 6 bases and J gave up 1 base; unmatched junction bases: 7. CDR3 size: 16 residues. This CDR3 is CASSLGTSGTQETQYF. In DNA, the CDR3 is TGTGCCAGCAGCCTAGGGACTAGCGGTACCCAAGAGACCCAGTACTTC.

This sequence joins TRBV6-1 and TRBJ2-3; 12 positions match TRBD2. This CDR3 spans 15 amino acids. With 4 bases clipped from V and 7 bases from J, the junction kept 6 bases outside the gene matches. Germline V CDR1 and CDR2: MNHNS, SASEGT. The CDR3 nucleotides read TGTGCCAGCAGTGGACCGGGACTAGCGGGTAATACGCAGTATTTT. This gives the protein CASSGPGLAGNTQYF.

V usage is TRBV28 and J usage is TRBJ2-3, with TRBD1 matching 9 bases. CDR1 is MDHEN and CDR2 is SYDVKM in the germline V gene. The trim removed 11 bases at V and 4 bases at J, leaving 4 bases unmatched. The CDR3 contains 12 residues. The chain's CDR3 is CAYRGHADTQYF. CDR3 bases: TGTGCCTACAGGGGGCACGCAGATACGCAGTATTTT.

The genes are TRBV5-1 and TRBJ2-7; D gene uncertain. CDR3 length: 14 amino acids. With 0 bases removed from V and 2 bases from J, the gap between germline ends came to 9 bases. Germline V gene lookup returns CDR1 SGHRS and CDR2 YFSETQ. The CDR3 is CASSLDRLAYEQYF. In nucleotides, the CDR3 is TGCGCCAGCAGCTTGGATCGACTGGCCTACGAGCAGTACTTC. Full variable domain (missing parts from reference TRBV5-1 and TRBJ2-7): KAGVTQTPRYLIKTRGQQVTLSCSPISGHRSVSWYQQTPGQGLQFLFEYFSETQRNKGNFPGRFSGRQFSNSRSEMNVSTLELGDSALYLCASSLDRLAYEQYFGPGTRLTVT.

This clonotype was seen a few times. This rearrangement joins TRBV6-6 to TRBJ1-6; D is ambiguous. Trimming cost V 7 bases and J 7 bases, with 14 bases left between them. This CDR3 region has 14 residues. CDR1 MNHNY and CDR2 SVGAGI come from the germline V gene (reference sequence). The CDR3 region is CASTNPPQNSPLHF. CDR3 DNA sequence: TGTGCCAGCACCAACCCCCCCCAGAATTCACCCCTCCACTTT.

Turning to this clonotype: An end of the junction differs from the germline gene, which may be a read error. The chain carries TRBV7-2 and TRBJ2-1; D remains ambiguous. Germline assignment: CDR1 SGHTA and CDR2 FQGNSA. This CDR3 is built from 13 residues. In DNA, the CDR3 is TGTGCCAGCAGCTTAGATGGTGTCGGTGAGAAGTTCTTC. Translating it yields CASSLDGVGEKFF.

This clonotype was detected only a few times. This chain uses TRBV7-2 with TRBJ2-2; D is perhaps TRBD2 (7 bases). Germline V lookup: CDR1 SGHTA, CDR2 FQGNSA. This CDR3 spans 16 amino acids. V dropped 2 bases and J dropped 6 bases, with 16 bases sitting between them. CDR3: CASSLLGGRVPGELFF. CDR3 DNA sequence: TGTGCCAGCAGCTTATTGGGGGGGCGGGTTCCCGGGGAGCTGTTTTTT.

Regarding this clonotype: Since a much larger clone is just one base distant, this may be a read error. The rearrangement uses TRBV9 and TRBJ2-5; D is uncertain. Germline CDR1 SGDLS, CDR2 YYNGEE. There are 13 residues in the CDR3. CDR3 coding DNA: TGTGCCAGCAGCGCACCTAACCAAGAGACCCGGTACTTC. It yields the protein CASSAPNQETRYF.

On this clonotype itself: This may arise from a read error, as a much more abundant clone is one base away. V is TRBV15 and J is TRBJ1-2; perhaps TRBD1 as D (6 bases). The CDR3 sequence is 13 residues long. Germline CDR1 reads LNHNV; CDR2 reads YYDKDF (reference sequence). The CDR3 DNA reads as TGTTCCACCAGCAGCCCCCACAGGGATGGCTACACCTTC. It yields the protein CSTSSPHRDGYTF.